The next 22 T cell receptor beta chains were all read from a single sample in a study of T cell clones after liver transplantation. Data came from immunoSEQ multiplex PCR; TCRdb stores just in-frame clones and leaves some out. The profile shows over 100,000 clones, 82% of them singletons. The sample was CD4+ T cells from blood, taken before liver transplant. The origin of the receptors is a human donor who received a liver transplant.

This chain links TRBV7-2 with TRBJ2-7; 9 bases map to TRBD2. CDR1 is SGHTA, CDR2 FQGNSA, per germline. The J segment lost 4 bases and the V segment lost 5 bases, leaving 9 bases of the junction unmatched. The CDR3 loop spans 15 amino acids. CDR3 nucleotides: TGTGCCAGCAGCCCCTCCGGGACTAGCTCGTACGAGCAGTACTTC. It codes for CASSPSGTSSYEQYF.

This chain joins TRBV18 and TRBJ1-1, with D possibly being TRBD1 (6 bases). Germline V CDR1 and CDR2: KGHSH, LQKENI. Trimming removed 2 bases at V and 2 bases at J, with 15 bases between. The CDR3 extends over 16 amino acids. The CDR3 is CASSPWGGGLNTEAFF. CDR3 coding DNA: TGTGCCAGCTCACCATGGGGGGGCGGCCTAAACACTGAAGCTTTCTTT. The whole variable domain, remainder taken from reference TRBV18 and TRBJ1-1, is NAGVMQNPRHLVRRRGQEARLRCSPMKGHSHVYWYRQLPEEGLKFMVYLQKENIIDESGMPKERFSAEFPKEGPSILRIQQVVRGDSAAYFCASSPWGGGLNTEAFFGQGTRLTVV.

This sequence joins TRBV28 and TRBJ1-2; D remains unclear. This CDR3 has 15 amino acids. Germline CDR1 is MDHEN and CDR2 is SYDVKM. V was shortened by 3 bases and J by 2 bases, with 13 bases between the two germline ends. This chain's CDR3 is CASSLGSTRNYGYTF. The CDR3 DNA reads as TGTGCCAGCAGTTTGGGTAGTACAAGGAACTATGGCTACACCTTC.

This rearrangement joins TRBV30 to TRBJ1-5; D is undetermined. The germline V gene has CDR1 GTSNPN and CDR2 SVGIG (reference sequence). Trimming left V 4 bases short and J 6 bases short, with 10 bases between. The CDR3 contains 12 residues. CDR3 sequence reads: CAWKTGTQPQHF. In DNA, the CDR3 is TGTGCCTGGAAGACGGGCACTCAGCCCCAGCATTTT.

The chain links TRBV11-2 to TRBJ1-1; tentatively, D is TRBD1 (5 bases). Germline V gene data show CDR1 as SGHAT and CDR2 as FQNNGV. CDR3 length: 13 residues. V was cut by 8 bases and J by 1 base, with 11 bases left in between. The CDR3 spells CASGTWENTEAFF. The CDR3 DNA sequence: TGTGCCAGCGGGACCTGGGAGAACACTGAAGCTTTCTTT. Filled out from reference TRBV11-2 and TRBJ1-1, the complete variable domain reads EAGVAQSPRYKIIEKRQSVAFWCNPISGHATLYWYQQILGQGPKLLIQFQNNGVVDDSQLPKDRFSAERLKGVDSTLKIQPAKLEDSAVYLCASGTWENTEAFFGQGTRLTVV.

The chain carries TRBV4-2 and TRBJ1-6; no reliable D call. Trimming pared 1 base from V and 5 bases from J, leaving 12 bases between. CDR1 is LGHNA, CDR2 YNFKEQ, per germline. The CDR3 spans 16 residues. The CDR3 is CASSQVSGSNNSPLHF. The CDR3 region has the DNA TGTGCCAGCAGCCAAGTTTCTGGCAGCAATAATTCACCCCTCCACTTT.

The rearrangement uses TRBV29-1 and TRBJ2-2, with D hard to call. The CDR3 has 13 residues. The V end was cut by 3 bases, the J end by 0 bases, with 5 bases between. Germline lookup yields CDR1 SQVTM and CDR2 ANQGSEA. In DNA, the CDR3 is TGCAGCGTTGACCCTACGAACACCGGGGAGCTGTTTTTT. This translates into CSVDPTNTGELFF.

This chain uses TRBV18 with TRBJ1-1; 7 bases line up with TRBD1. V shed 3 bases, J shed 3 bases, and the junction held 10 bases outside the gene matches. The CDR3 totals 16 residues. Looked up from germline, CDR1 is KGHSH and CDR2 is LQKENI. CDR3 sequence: CASSPLPPTGDTEAFF. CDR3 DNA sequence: TGTGCCAGCTCACCCCTTCCTCCTACAGGGGACACTGAAGCTTTCTTT. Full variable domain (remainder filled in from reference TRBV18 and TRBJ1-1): NAGVMQNPRHLVRRRGQEARLRCSPMKGHSHVYWYRQLPEEGLKFMVYLQKENIIDESGMPKERFSAEFPKEGPSILRIQQVVRGDSAAYFCASSPLPPTGDTEAFFGQGTRLTVV.

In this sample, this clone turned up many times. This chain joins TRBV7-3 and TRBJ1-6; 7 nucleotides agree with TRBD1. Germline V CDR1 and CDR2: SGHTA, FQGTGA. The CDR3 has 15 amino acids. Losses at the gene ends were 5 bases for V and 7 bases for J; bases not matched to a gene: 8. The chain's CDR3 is CASSRSQGGNSPLHF. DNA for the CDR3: TGTGCCAGCAGCCGTTCCCAGGGGGGAAATTCACCCCTCCACTTT.

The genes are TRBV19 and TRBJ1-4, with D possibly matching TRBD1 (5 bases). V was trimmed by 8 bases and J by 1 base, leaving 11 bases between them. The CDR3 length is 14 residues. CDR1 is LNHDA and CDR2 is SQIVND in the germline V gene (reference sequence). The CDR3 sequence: CASSIQGTNEKLFF. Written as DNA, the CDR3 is TGTGCCAGTTCCATTCAGGGAACTAATGAAAAACTGTTTTTT.

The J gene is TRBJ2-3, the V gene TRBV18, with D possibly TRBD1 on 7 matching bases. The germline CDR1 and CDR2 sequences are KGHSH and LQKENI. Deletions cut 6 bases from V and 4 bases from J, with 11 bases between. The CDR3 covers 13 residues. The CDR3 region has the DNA TGTGCCAGCTCCCTCAGGGGGGCAGATACGCAGTATTTT. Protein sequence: CASSLRGADTQYF.

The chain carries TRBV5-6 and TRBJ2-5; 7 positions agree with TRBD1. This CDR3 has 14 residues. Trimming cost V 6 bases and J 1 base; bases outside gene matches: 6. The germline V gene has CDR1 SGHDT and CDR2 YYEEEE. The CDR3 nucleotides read TGTGCCAGCATTCGGGACAGCCGCCAAGAGACCCAGTACTTC. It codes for CASIRDSRQETQYF.

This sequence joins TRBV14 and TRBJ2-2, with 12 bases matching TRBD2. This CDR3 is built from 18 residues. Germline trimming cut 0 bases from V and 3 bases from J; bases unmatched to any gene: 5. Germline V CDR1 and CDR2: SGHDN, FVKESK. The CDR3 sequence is CASSQDLGLAGYTGELFF. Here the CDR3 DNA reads TGTGCCAGCAGCCAAGATCTAGGACTAGCGGGATACACCGGGGAGCTGTTTTTT.

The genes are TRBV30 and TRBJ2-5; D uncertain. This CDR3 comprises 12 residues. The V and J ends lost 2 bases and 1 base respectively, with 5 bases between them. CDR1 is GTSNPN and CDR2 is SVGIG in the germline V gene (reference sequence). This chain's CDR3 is CAWSYGQETQYF. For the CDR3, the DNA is TGTGCCTGGAGTTACGGCCAAGAGACCCAGTACTTC.

As DNA, the CDR3 is TGTGCCAGCAGGACACAGGGAAGCACAGATACGCAGTATTTT. Translating it yields CASRTQGSTDTQYF. The chain is built from TRBV6-1 and TRBJ2-3; D is possibly TRBD1 (6 bases). Germline CDR1 and CDR2: MNHNS and SASEGT. This CDR3 is built from 14 residues. V lost 6 bases and J lost 0, with 10 bases in between.

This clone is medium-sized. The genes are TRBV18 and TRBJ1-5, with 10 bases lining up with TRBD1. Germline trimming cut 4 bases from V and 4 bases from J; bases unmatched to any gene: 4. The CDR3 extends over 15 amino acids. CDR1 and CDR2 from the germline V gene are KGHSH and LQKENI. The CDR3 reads CASSLGTGVNQPQHF. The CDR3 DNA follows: TGTGCCAGCTCACTTGGGACAGGGGTTAATCAGCCCCAGCATTTT. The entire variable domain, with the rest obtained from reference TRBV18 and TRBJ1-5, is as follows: NAGVMQNPRHLVRRRGQEARLRCSPMKGHSHVYWYRQLPEEGLKFMVYLQKENIIDESGMPKERFSAEFPKEGPSILRIQQVVRGDSAAYFCASSLGTGVNQPQHFGDGTRLSIL.

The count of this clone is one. The CDR3, as DNA: TGTGCCAGCAGCTTGTTTAGGGGGTCTGGCAACGAGCAGTACTTC. Protein sequence: CASSLFRGSGNEQYF. The chain is built from TRBV5-4 and TRBJ2-7, with a weak D call TRBD1 (6 bases). CDR1 and CDR2 (germline): SGHNT, YYREEE (reference sequence). Trimming stripped 1 base from V and 5 bases from J, with 16 bases between. The CDR3 is 15 amino acids.

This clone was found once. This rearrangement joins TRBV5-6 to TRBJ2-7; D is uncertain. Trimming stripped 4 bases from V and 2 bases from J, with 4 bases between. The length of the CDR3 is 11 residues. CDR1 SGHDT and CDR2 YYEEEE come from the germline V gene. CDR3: CASSTAYEQYF. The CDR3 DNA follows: TGTGCCAGCAGCACCGCCTACGAGCAGTACTTC.

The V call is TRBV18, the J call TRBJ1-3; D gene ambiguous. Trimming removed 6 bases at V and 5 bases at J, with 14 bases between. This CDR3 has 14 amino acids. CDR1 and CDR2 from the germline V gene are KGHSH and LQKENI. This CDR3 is CASSERETRNTIYF. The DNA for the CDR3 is TGTGCCAGCTCTGAACGGGAAACGAGAAACACCATATATTTT.

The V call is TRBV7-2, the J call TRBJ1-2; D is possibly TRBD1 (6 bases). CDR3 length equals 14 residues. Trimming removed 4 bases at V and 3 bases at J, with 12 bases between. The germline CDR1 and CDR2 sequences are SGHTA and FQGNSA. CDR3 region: CASSSRKGDYGYTF. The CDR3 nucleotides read TGTGCCAGCAGCTCCAGGAAGGGGGACTATGGCTACACCTTC.

The CDR3 DNA follows: TGTGCCAGCTCACCGACAGGGGATCAGCCCCAGCATTTT. This sequence encodes CASSPTGDQPQHF. The chain recombines TRBV18 with TRBJ1-5; 8 nucleotides line up with TRBD1. The CDR3 is made up of 13 amino acids. The V and J ends lost 3 bases and 5 bases, in that order; junction bases with no gene match: 0. Germline CDR1 KGHSH, CDR2 LQKENI.

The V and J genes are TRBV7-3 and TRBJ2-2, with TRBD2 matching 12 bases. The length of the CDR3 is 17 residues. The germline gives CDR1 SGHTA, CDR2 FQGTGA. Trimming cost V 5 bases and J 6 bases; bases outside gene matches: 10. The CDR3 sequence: CASSLLAGGDIAGELFF. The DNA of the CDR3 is TGTGCCAGCAGCCTACTAGCGGGAGGAGATATAGCCGGGGAGCTGTTTTTT.